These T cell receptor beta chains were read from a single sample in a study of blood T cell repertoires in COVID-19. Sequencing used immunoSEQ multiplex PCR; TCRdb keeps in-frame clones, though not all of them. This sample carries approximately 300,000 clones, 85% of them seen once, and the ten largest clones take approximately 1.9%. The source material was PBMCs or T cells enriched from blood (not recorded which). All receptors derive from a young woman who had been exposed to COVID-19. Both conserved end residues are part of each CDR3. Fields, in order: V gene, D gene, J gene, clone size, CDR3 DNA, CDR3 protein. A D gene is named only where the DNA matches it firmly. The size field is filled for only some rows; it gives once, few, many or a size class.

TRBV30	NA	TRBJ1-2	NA	TGTGCCTGGAGTGTAGTGTCAGGGATTGGCGGCTACACCTTC	CAWSVVSGIGGYTF
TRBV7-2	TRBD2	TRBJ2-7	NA	TGTGCCAGCAGCTTATCCGGGACTAGCGGTGCTGGGGTTTACGAGCAGTACTTC	CASSLSGTSGAGVYEQYF
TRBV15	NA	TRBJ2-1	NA	TGTGCCACCAGCAGAGGGGAGTCAGGAAATGAGCAGTTCTTC	CATSRGESGNEQFF
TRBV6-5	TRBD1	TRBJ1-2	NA	TGTGCCAGCAGCCTGACAGGGGGCGACTCAGGCTACACCTTC	CASSLTGGDSGYTF
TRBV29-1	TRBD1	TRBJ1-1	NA	TGCAGCGGGGGACAGATGAACACTGAAGCTTTCTTT	CSGGQMNTEAFF
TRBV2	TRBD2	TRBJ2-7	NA	TGTGCCAGCAGTGAGAGCGGGAGCGGGTCCTACGAGCAGTACTTC	CASSESGSGSYEQYF
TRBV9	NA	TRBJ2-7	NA	TGTGCCAGCAGCGAGGCAGGGGGGGAGCAGTACTTC	CASSEAGGEQYF
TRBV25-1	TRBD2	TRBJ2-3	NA	TGTGCCAGCAGTGATCCCAGCGGGAGGGCCATAACAGATACGCAGTATTTT	CASSDPSGRAITDTQYF
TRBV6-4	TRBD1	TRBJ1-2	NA	TGTGCCAGCAGTCGAACCTTCGGACAGGGCGCTGATGGCTACACCTTC	CASSRTFGQGADGYTF
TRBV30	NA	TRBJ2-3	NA	TGTGCCTGGAGACAGGGCACAGATACGCAGTATTTT	CAWRQGTDTQYF
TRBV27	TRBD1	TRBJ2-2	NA	TGTGCCAGCAGTTTATGGACAGGGAGAACCGGGGAGCTGTTTTTT	CASSLWTGRTGELFF
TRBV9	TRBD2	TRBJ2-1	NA	TGTGCCAGCAGCGTAGAACCCCAAGGACTAGCGGGGGACAATGAGCAGTTCTTC	CASSVEPQGLAGDNEQFF
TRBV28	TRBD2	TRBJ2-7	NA	TGTGCCAGCAGTTCCCCCCCGGGACTAGCGGGAGGTTGGCAGTACTTC	CASSSPPGLAGGWQYF
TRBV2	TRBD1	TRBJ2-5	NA	TGTGCCAGCAGTGAATCCGAAGGGGGCGCAAAGGAGACCCAGTACTTC	CASSESEGGAKETQYF
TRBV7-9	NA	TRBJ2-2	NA	TGTGCCATCCTCCGGGGGGCCGGCGGGGAGCTGTTTTTT	CAILRGAGGELFF
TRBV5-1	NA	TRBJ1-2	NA	TGCGCCAGCGGCTACAGGGATGACTATGGCTACACCTTC	CASGYRDDYGYTF
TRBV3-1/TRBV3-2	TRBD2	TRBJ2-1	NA	TGTGCCAGCAGCCCCCCGTGGACTAGCGGGGGATTATACAATGAGCAGTTCTTC	CASSPPWTSGGLYNEQFF
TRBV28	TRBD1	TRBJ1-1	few	TGTGCCAGCAGTTTAGGGATCAGGGGGGAAGCTTTCTTT	CASSLGIRGEAFF
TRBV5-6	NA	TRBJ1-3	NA	TGTGCCAGCAGCTTAGGGGCAGGACACTCTGGAAACACCATATATTTT	CASSLGAGHSGNTIYF
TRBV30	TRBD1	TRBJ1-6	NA	TGTGCCTGGAGTCCACTCGACAGGGACGCTTCACCCCTCCACTTT	CAWSPLDRDASPLHF